A single sample gave rise to the 10 T cell receptor beta chains below, sequenced in a study of blood T cell repertoires in COVID-19. Assay: immunoSEQ multiplex PCR; the TCRdb copy retains only in-frame clones and omits some. The sample includes around 260,000 clones, 75% to 95% seen only once; the top ten take 2.6%. Source material: peripheral blood. Receptors originate from a young adult with COVID-19, enrolled during active disease.

The chain recombines TRBV2 with TRBJ2-4; D not certain. V was cut by 0 bases and J by 0 bases, with 12 bases left in between. Germline CDR1 and CDR2: SNHLY and FYNNEI. The CDR3 loop spans 17 amino acids. The CDR3 loop reads CASSEARLTIAKNIQYF. CDR3 sequence (DNA): TGTGCCAGCAGTGAAGCCCGGTTAACCATAGCCAAAAACATTCAGTACTTC.

This rearrangement joins TRBV15 to TRBJ1-4; D gene unclear. Looked up from germline, CDR1 is LNHNV and CDR2 is YYDKDF (reference sequence). There are 13 residues in the CDR3. Trimming removed 5 bases from V and 13 bases from J, with 17 bases in between. The CDR3 DNA is TGTGCCACCAGCTCCTTTACGCGAGAATCACTGTTTTTT. This translates into CATSSFTRESLFF.

This sequence joins TRBV24-1 and TRBJ1-3, with 9 nucleotides matching TRBD1. Germline loops: CDR1 KGHDR, CDR2 SFDVKD. CDR3 size: 18 residues. Trimming cost V 0 bases and J 8 bases; bases outside gene matches: 13. The CDR3 bases are TGTGCCACCAGTGATTTGAGATCGGGGACAGGGTTATTGTACACCATATATTTT. Translating it yields CATSDLRSGTGLLYTIYF.

This clone has only one observation. The V and J genes are TRBV6-1 and TRBJ2-1; no clear D gene. The CDR3 spans 13 residues. Germline CDR1 reads MNHNS; CDR2 reads SASEGT. Trimming removed 3 bases from V and 9 bases from J, with 12 bases in between. CDR3 protein: CASSEGAGSEQFF. The CDR3 DNA follows: TGTGCCAGCAGTGAGGGCGCCGGAAGTGAGCAGTTCTTC.

The chain recombines TRBV28 with TRBJ2-7, with D tentatively TRBD1 (6 bases). Between the trimmed V and J ends, which lost 4 bases and 0 bases, there was a span of 13 bases. Germline CDR1 MDHEN, CDR2 SYDVKM. This CDR3 region has 15 residues. The DNA for the CDR3 is TGTGCCAGCAGTTCTACAGGGCTCAGCTCCTACGAGCAGTACTTC. Its translation: CASSSTGLSSYEQYF.

V gene TRBV28 combines with J gene TRBJ2-5; unclear D gene. The CDR3 length is 14 residues. CDR1 is MDHEN and CDR2 is SYDVKM in the germline V gene. The V and J ends lost 6 bases and 4 bases respectively, with 15 bases between them. CDR3 bases: TGTGCCAGCAGCCCTAGGATTTCGCCAGAGACCCAGTACTTC. Protein sequence: CASSPRISPETQYF.

This clone has a single count. This chain's CDR3 is CASSSRGQTYNSPLHF. CDR3 coding DNA: TGTGCCAGCAGCTCGCGAGGACAGACCTATAATTCACCCCTCCACTTT. This sequence joins TRBV7-6 and TRBJ1-6, with D maybe TRBD1 (6 bases). This CDR3 region has 16 residues. CDR1 and CDR2 from the germline V gene are SGHVS and FNYEAQ. The V end lost 4 bases, the J end lost 2 bases, and 12 bases lay between the germline ends.

This sequence joins TRBV6-6 and TRBJ1-2; TRBD1 aligns across 8 bases. The CDR3 is 13 amino acids. The J segment lost 4 bases and the V segment lost 6 bases, leaving 4 bases of the junction unmatched. In germline, CDR1 is MNHNY, CDR2 SVGAGI (reference sequence). The CDR3, as DNA: TGTGCCAGCAGGGACAGGGAGTTCTATGGCTACACCTTC. Translated, it gives CASRDREFYGYTF.

The V and J genes are TRBV18 and TRBJ2-7; D possibly corresponds to TRBD2 (5 bases). Germline-derived CDR1 and CDR2 are KGHSH and LQKENI. Trimming took 3 bases from V and 4 from J, leaving 10 bases between them. The CDR3 has 13 residues. The CDR3 sequence: CASSPREGYEQYF. In nucleotides, the CDR3 is TGTGCCAGCTCACCGCGAGAGGGATACGAGCAGTACTTC.

The chain has TRBV6-1 and TRBJ2-3, with 10 bases identical to TRBD2. V shed 3 bases, J shed 0 bases, and the junction held 3 bases outside the gene matches. From germline, CDR1 is MNHNS and CDR2 SASEGT. The CDR3 sequence is 16 residues long. CDR3 sequence reads: CASSDRTSGSTDTQYF. For the CDR3, the DNA is TGTGCCAGCAGTGATCGGACTAGCGGTAGCACAGATACGCAGTATTTT.